This T cell receptor (beta chain) stems from a study of vaccination effects on CD4 cells after COVID-19. Study summary: Post-vaccine specimens were collected at a median of 72 days following the second dose. Overall study findings and caveats: Few convalescent patients were studied, and early post-infection samples were lacking.

Using immunoSEQ multiplex PCR, the repertoire was profiled, and TCRdb retains in-frame clones only, with some absent. The table has 27,000 or so clones, about 83% seen once. Trimming removed 6 bases from V and 0 bases from J, with 4 bases in between. The CDR3 runs to 12 residues. Germline values: CDR1 KGHSH, CDR2 LQKENI. After expansion with viral peptide pools in the ViraFEST assay, antigen-specific CD4+ T cells were sequenced. CD4+ T cells were isolated after 10 days of culture. Each person got two doses of an mRNA SARS-CoV-2 vaccine, BNT162b2 or mRNA-1273. The vaccine recipients had no prior SARS-CoV-2 infection, with negative nucleocapsid antibodies. About this clone: Antigen unknown.

The chain employs TRBV18 and TRBJ2-3; D gene unclear. The sample was CD4+ T cells from PBMCs cultured with HCoV-NL63 spike peptides, taken after COVID-19 vaccination. The receptor was derived from a human donor who received a COVID-19 vaccine. Some clones in this sample may be carry-over from other donors' samples. The CDR3: CASSPSTDTQYF. The DNA for the CDR3 is TGTGCCAGCTCTCCTAGCACAGATACGCAGTATTTT.